This T cell receptor beta chain was recovered during a study of shared clonotypes between healthy human individuals. Across the whole study: Three plates were used per donor for CD4 naive, three for CD4 memory, two for CD8 naive and one for CD8 memory. Findings and limits, study-wide: Limitation of the genetic and exposure-history diversity represented came from the few donors.

Libraries were prepared by immunoSEQ multiplex PCR; TCRdb keeps only in-frame clonotypes and omits some of them. Of around 2.5 million clones in the sample, approximately 93% are singletons; the top ten hold about 0.34%. There were only Caucasian adults among the donors, and all lived in Nashville, Tennessee. With respect to this clone: The antigen remains unidentified.

The CDR3 extends over 16 amino acids. CDR1 and CDR2 from the germline V gene are SGHRS and YFSETQ. The junction had 9 bases not matched to a gene; V was cut back by 3 bases and J by 2 bases. This chain links TRBV5-1 with TRBJ2-3, with 7 bases that match TRBD1. This clonotype was obtained from a man in his late teens or twenties in good health. Some clones in this sample may be carry-over from other donors' samples. Sequencing was carried out using naive CD4+ T cells from PBMCs. Subset of the sample: CD45RA+ positively selected. The CDR3 loop reads CASSSTGRKDTDTQYF. The CDR3, as DNA: TGCGCCAGCAGCTCGACAGGGCGGAAAGACACAGATACGCAGTATTTT. Combining the CDR3 with reference TRBV5-1 and TRBJ2-3 gives the whole variable domain KAGVTQTPRYLIKTRGQQVTLSCSPISGHRSVSWYQQTPGQGLQFLFEYFSETQRNKGNFPGRFSGRQFSNSRSEMNVSTLELGDSALYLCASSSTGRKDTDTQYFGPGTRLTVL.